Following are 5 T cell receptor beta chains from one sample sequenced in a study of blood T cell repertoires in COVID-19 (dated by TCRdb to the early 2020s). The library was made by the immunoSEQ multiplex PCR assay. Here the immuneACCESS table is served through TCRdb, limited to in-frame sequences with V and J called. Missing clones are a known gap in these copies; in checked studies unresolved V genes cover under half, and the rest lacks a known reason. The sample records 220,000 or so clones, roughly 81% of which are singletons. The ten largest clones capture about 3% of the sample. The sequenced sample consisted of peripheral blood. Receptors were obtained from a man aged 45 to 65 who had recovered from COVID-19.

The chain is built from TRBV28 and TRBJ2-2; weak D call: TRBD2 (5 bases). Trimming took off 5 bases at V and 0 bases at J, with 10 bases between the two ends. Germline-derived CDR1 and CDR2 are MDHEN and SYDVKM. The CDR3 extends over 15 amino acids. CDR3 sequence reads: CASSHGGPNTGELFF. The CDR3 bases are TGTGCCAGCAGTCATGGAGGACCGAACACCGGGGAGCTGTTTTTT.

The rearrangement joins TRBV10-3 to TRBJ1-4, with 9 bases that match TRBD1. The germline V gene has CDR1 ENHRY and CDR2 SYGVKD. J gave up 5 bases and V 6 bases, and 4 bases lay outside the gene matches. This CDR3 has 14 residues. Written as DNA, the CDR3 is TGTGCCATCAGGGAACAGGGGGCCAATGAAAAACTGTTTTTT. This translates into CAIREQGANEKLFF.

CDR3: CASSLRRQETSEVETQYF. CDR3 DNA: TGTGCCAGCAGCCTGAGAAGACAAGAGACTAGCGAGGTAGAGACCCAGTACTTC. This rearrangement joins TRBV5-4 to TRBJ2-5, with 8 bases matching TRBD2. The V gene end was trimmed by 4 bases and the J gene end by 4 bases; junction bases not matched to a gene: 18. The V gene's germline CDR1 is SGHNT and CDR2 YYREEE (reference sequence). This CDR3 contains 18 residues.

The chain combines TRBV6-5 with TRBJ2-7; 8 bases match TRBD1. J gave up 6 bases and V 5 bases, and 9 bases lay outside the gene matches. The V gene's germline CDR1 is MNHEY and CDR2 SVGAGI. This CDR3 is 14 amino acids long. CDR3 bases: TGTGCCAGCAGTCGAGGACAGGGTTTTGGCGAGCAGTACTTC. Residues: CASSRGQGFGEQYF.

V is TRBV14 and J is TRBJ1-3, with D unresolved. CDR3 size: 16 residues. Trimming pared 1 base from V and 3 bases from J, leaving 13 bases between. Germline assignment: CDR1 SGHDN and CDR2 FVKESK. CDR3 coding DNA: TGTGCCAGCAGCCAAGTACCGGGAAAGGGTGGAAACACCATATATTTT. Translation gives CASSQVPGKGGNTIYF. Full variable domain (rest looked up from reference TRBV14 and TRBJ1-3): EAGVTQFPSHSVIEKGQTVTLRCDPISGHDNLYWYRRVMGKEIKFLLHFVKESKQDESGMPNNRFLAERTGGTYSTLKVQPAELEDSGVYFCASSQVPGKGGNTIYFGEGSWLTVV.